These 31 T cell receptor beta chains came from one sample sequenced in a study of response to subunit inactivated influenza vaccine. MiXCR, run by TCRdb on the RT-PCR reads, gives a single entry per CDR3 protein. This table holds about 780,000 distinct CDR3 sequences, about a fifth found once. Here the sequenced sample was PBMCs from blood, taken approximately 5 days after vaccination. All receptors derive from a man between 45 and 60 years old who received an inactivated influenza vaccine.

This chain links TRBV7-9 with TRBJ2-3; 8 nucleotides align to TRBD2. Per germline, CDR1 SEHNR and CDR2 FQNEAQ (reference sequence). V shed 0 bases, J shed 13 bases, and the junction held 9 bases outside the gene matches. CDR3 size: 14 residues. The CDR3, as DNA: TGTGCCAGCAGCTTAGCGGCTCTTGAGACTAGCGAGTATTTT. This encodes CASSLAALETSEYF.

The rearrangement links TRBV6-1 to TRBJ2-1, with 11 nucleotides matching TRBD2. The CDR3 is 15 amino acids. CDR1 MNHNS and CDR2 SASEGT come from the germline V gene. V lost 7 bases, J lost 7 bases, and 9 bases stayed unmatched. The CDR3 DNA sequence: TGTGCCAGCACCCCCAGACTAGCGGGAACTAATGAGCAGTTCTTC. Translation: CASTPRLAGTNEQFF.

This clonotype was seen only a few times. This chain links TRBV11-1 with TRBJ2-3; TRBD1 might be the D (5 bases). V dropped 5 bases and J dropped 2 bases, with 26 bases sitting between them. CDR3 length: 19 amino acids. Germline loops: CDR1 SGHAT, CDR2 FQDESV (reference sequence). Here the CDR3 DNA reads TGTGCCAGCAGCCCAGAATCTACCATGACAGTAATGTACACAGATACGCAGTATTTT. It translates to CASSPESTMTVMYTDTQYF.

This clonotype was observed many times. The chain joins TRBV5-1 to TRBJ2-1; D unclear. Looked up from germline, CDR1 is SGHRS and CDR2 is YFSETQ. Trimming pared 6 bases from V and 0 bases from J, leaving 7 bases between. The CDR3 spans 13 residues. The CDR3 sequence: CASKQNSYNEQFF. CDR3 in DNA: TGCGCCAGCAAACAGAACTCCTACAATGAGCAGTTCTTC.

The chain joins TRBV12-5 to TRBJ2-1, with 7 bases aligning to TRBD2. The CDR3 has 13 amino acids. Germline trimming cut 5 bases from V and 7 bases from J; bases unmatched to any gene: 5. The germline V gene encodes CDR1 LGHNT and CDR2 FRNRAP. The CDR3 nucleotides read TGTGCTAGTGGTCTGGGGGGGGGAAATGAGCAGTTCTTC. As protein: CASGLGGGNEQFF.

This clonotype was detected a few times. The rearrangement links TRBV7-2 to TRBJ1-2, with a tentative D call TRBD1 (6 bases). This CDR3 is 15 amino acids long. Germline CDR1 is SGHTA and CDR2 is FQGNSA. V lost 0 bases and J lost 3, with 11 bases in between. The CDR3 sequence is CASSLATGGYYGYTF. The CDR3 coding sequence is TGTGCCAGCAGCTTAGCGACAGGAGGCTACTATGGCTACACCTTC.

The chain is built from TRBV5-1 and TRBJ2-3; unclear D gene. The CDR3 has 12 residues. V was cut by 4 bases and J by 5 bases, with 8 bases left in between. Germline V gene sequence: CDR1 SGHRS, CDR2 YFSETQ. The CDR3 protein is CASSTDGDTQYF. The CDR3 DNA reads TGCGCCAGCAGCACGGACGGAGATACGCAGTATTTT.

This clonotype was recorded a few times. This chain joins TRBV30 and TRBJ2-1, with D unresolved. This CDR3 contains 17 residues. Germline CDR1 reads GTSNPN; CDR2 reads SVGIG (reference sequence). Trimming removed 0 bases from V and 3 bases from J, with 18 bases in between. The CDR3 reads CAWSVRAGPPLYNEQFF. The CDR3 DNA sequence: TGTGCCTGGAGTGTACGGGCCGGACCCCCCCTCTACAATGAGCAGTTCTTC. Full variable domain (rest looked up from reference TRBV30 and TRBJ2-1): SQTIHQWPATLVQPVGSPLSLECTVEGTSNPNLYWYRQAAGRGLQLLFYSVGIGQISSEVPQNLSASRPQDRQFILSSKKLLLSDSGFYLCAWSVRAGPPLYNEQFFGPGTRLTVL.

The chain recombines TRBV7-2 with TRBJ2-5; maybe TRBD2 (7 bases). This CDR3 has 14 residues. CDR1 is SGHTA, CDR2 FQGNSA, per germline. V dropped 6 bases and J dropped 4 bases, with 15 bases sitting between them. This chain's CDR3 is CASRLTGGRETQYF. The CDR3 nucleotides read TGTGCCAGCAGGCTAACGGGGGGCCGAGAGACCCAGTACTTC.

This clonotype was recorded a few times. The J gene is TRBJ2-7, the V gene TRBV7-3; 8 bases line up with TRBD1. The CDR3 extends over 16 amino acids. V shed 5 bases, J shed 3 bases, and the junction held 12 bases outside the gene matches. Germline loops: CDR1 SGHTA, CDR2 FQGTGA. CDR3 DNA sequence: TGTGCCAGCAGCCCCATCGGACAGGGTGCGGACTACGAGCAGTACTTC. It is translated as CASSPIGQGADYEQYF.

This rearrangement joins TRBV28 to TRBJ2-4, with TRBD1 matching over 10 bases. Trimming removed 6 bases from V and 8 bases from J; junction bases left unmatched: 4. This CDR3 comprises 13 residues. Germline V gene sequence: CDR1 MDHEN, CDR2 SYDVKM. CDR3 in amino acids: CASRRQGADIQYF. The DNA of the CDR3 is TGTGCCAGCAGGAGACAGGGGGCAGACATTCAGTACTTC.

V is TRBV24-1 and J is TRBJ2-3, with 11 nucleotides matching TRBD1. The ends lost 9 bases at V and 4 bases at J; junction bases unmatched: 8. Germline loops: CDR1 KGHDR, CDR2 SFDVKD. This CDR3 contains 15 residues. CDR3 loop: CATGAGGQGADTQYF. The CDR3 coding sequence is TGTGCCACCGGAGCAGGGGGACAGGGGGCAGATACGCAGTATTTT.

The genes are TRBV20-1 and TRBJ2-7; D not resolved. Per the germline V gene, CDR1 is DFQATT and CDR2 is SNEGSKA (reference sequence). Trimming shortened V by 6 bases and J by 1 base, and 19 bases separated the two germline ends. The CDR3 covers 15 residues. The DNA of the CDR3 is TGCAGTGCCATCTCCTCGTATCCCCCGTCCTACGAGCAGTACTTC. Its translation is CSAISSYPPSYEQYF.

This clonotype was seen a few times. V is TRBV7-2 and J is TRBJ2-3; no clear D gene. Per the germline V gene, CDR1 is SGHTA and CDR2 is FQGNSA. CDR3 length equals 13 residues. With 2 bases removed from V and 4 bases from J, the gap between germline ends came to 7 bases. The CDR3 DNA reads as TGTGCCAGCAGCTTACCTAACTCAGATACGCAGTATTTT. It translates to CASSLPNSDTQYF.

The chain has TRBV18 and TRBJ2-5; D might be TRBD1 (5 bases). The CDR3 is made up of 15 amino acids. The germline gives CDR1 KGHSH, CDR2 LQKENI. Trimming took off 0 bases at V and 5 bases at J, with 13 bases between the two ends. CDR3 in amino acids: CASSPPAGIRETQYF. CDR3 DNA sequence: TGTGCCAGCTCACCACCGGCAGGGATCAGGGAGACCCAGTACTTC.

V gene TRBV7-2 combines with J gene TRBJ2-7; 12 nucleotides match TRBD2. The ends lost 5 bases at V and 0 bases at J; junction bases unmatched: 8. This CDR3 contains 17 residues. CDR1 and CDR2 (germline): SGHTA, FQGNSA. As DNA, the CDR3 is TGTGCCAGCAGCGACGGACTAGCGGGACTAAGCTCCTACGAGCAGTACTTC. Encoded protein: CASSDGLAGLSSYEQYF.

The V and J genes are TRBV6-1 and TRBJ1-2, with TRBD1 identical over 7 bases. Germline lookup yields CDR1 MNHNS and CDR2 SASEGT. CDR3 size: 14 residues. With 5 bases clipped from V and 7 bases from J, the junction kept 10 bases outside the gene matches. The CDR3 region has the DNA TGTGCCAGCAGTACCCAACAGGGGTCGAGTGGCTACACCTTC. It codes for CASSTQQGSSGYTF.

This clonotype was detected a few times. The chain combines TRBV12-3 or TRBV12-4 with TRBJ2-2; no clear D. Trimming cost V 7 bases and J 4 bases, with 10 bases left between them. The CDR3 loop spans 13 amino acids. The CDR3 coding sequence is TGTGCCAGCACCTTACAAGTCACCGGGGAGCTGTTTTTT. Protein: CASTLQVTGELFF.

This rearrangement joins TRBV7-2 to TRBJ1-1, with 7 bases fitting TRBD1. The ends lost 3 bases at V and 5 bases at J; junction bases unmatched: 6. This CDR3 is built from 14 residues. CDR1 and CDR2 from the germline V gene are SGHTA and FQGNSA. The DNA of the CDR3 is TGTGCCAGCAGCTTCGCCCAGGGGGGGACTGAAGCTTTCTTT. Protein sequence: CASSFAQGGTEAFF.

The chain carries TRBV20-1 and TRBJ2-7; 7 nucleotides align to TRBD2. The ends lost 3 bases at V and 5 bases at J; junction bases unmatched: 25. Germline CDR1 and CDR2: DFQATT and SNEGSKA (reference sequence). The CDR3 is 19 residues long. The CDR3 region has the DNA TGCAGTGCTAGCGGGGGTCGGAGGCGGGAGCGCCGGCATGTGGACGAGCAGTACTTC. It yields the protein CSASGGRRRERRHVDEQYF.

This clonotype was detected only a few times. This chain joins TRBV12-3 or TRBV12-4 and TRBJ2-2; tentatively, D is TRBD2 (5 bases). The CDR3 runs to 16 residues. Trimming removed 5 bases from V and 1 base from J, with 14 bases in between. The CDR3 is CASSPREGWNTGELFF. CDR3 bases: TGTGCCAGCAGTCCCCGGGAAGGGTGGAACACCGGGGAGCTGTTTTTT.

This clonotype has at least ten counts. This sequence joins TRBV29-1 and TRBJ2-1; 8 positions match TRBD1. This CDR3 is 14 amino acids long. Germline CDR1 is SQVTM and CDR2 is ANQGSEA. With V trimmed by 7 bases and J by 4 bases, 9 bases remained unmatched. The CDR3 is CSARRDRRYNEQFF. In DNA form, the CDR3 reads TGCAGCGCCCGCCGGGACAGGCGTTACAATGAGCAGTTCTTC.

The chain uses TRBV29-1 and TRBJ2-7; D possibly corresponds to TRBD1 (5 bases). The V gene's germline CDR1 is SQVTM and CDR2 ANQGSEA. Trimming removed 6 bases at V and 4 bases at J, with 16 bases between. The CDR3 is made up of 13 amino acids. CDR3 sequence (DNA): TGCAGCGTGGTCACAGGATTGAGGTACGAGCAGTACTTC. Residues: CSVVTGLRYEQYF.

This clonotype showed up many times. V gene TRBV4-2 combines with J gene TRBJ2-3; either TRBD1 or TRBD2 may supply D (5 bases each). The CDR3 has 18 amino acids. The V and J ends lost 3 bases and 2 bases respectively, with 21 bases between them. CDR1 and CDR2 (germline): LGHNA, YNFKEQ. For the CDR3, the DNA is TGTGCCAGCAGCCAGCCCCAGGGAGACTCGCTTTACACAGATACGCAGTATTTT. It translates to CASSQPQGDSLYTDTQYF.

The chain combines TRBV7-9 with TRBJ2-6; no reliable D call. Deletions cut 6 bases from V and 1 base from J, with 10 bases between. CDR1 is SEHNR, CDR2 FQNEAQ, per germline (reference sequence). The CDR3 totals 15 residues. DNA of the CDR3: TGTGCCAGCAGGTCACGGGTGTCTGGGGCCAACGTCCTGACTTTC. Its translation is CASRSRVSGANVLTF. The complete variable domain, with remaining parts taken from reference TRBV7-9 and TRBJ2-6, reads DTGVSQNPRHKITKRGQNVTFRCDPISEHNRLYWYRQTLGQGPEFLTYFQNEAQLEKSRLLSDRFSAERPKGSFSTLEIQRTEQGDSAMYLCASRSRVSGANVLTFGAGSRLTVL.

This clonotype appeared a few times. The V call is TRBV7-2, the J call TRBJ2-3, with a weak D call TRBD1 (5 bases). Germline CDR1 and CDR2: SGHTA and FQGNSA. The ends were cut back, 5 bases at V and 2 bases at J, with 17 bases in the middle. The CDR3 runs to 16 residues. The CDR3 reads CASSSHGQAITDTQYF. CDR3 DNA: TGTGCCAGCAGCAGCCACGGACAAGCTATCACAGATACGCAGTATTTT.

This clonotype was counted a few times. This chain links TRBV9 with TRBJ2-3; 11 positions match TRBD2. The trim removed 2 bases at V and 5 bases at J, leaving 10 bases unmatched. Germline CDR1 is SGDLS and CDR2 is YYNGEE. The CDR3 is 17 amino acids. The CDR3, as DNA: TGTGCCAGCAGCGTCACATCCCCGGGACTAGCGGTAGATACGCAGTATTTT. Encoded protein: CASSVTSPGLAVDTQYF.

The chain joins TRBV5-5 to TRBJ2-5; a weak D match, TRBD2 (5 bases). CDR3 length: 15 amino acids. V was shortened by 2 bases and J by 2 bases, with 13 bases between the two germline ends. Germline V gives CDR1 SGHKS, CDR2 YYEKEE (reference sequence). The CDR3 nucleotides read TGTGCCAGCAGCTTAAGTTTGGGAGATCAAGAGACCCAGTACTTC. Its translation is CASSLSLGDQETQYF.

This clonotype was seen repeatedly, ten times or more. This rearrangement joins TRBV24-1 to TRBJ2-2; D possibly corresponds to TRBD1 (5 bases). The CDR3 runs to 15 residues. The germline CDR1 and CDR2 sequences are KGHDR and SFDVKD. V was shortened by 4 bases and J by 0 bases, with 8 bases between the two germline ends. In nucleotides, the CDR3 is TGTGCCACCAGTGAAACGACAGCGAACACCGGGGAGCTGTTTTTT. As protein: CATSETTANTGELFF.

The gene calls are TRBV9 and TRBJ2-6; a possible D gene is TRBD2 (6 bases). The CDR3 totals 19 residues. V gave up 0 bases and J gave up 2 bases, with 18 bases separating them. Germline V gene sequence: CDR1 SGDLS, CDR2 YYNGEE. The CDR3: CASSVVLGGYSPGANVLTF. Here the CDR3 DNA reads TGTGCCAGCAGCGTAGTGCTGGGGGGATATTCGCCTGGGGCCAACGTCCTGACTTTC.

This clonotype was found a few times. The gene calls are TRBV29-1 and TRBJ2-7; 8 bases map to TRBD1. This CDR3 contains 15 residues. The germline gives CDR1 SQVTM, CDR2 ANQGSEA. J gave up 4 bases and V 0 bases, and 8 bases lay outside the gene matches. CDR3 region: CSVEDQGQESYEQYF. CDR3 sequence (DNA): TGCAGCGTTGAAGATCAGGGACAGGAATCTTACGAGCAGTACTTC.